Sequencing of this TCR beta chain was carried out in a study of regulatory T cells in long-lasting Graves disease. Study-wide results and caveats: Accuracy was possibly reduced by small sample size. Persistent patients had a count of shared public clonotypes (about 2,500) that exceeded that of new patients (about 970). When disease was persistent, TRBV28, TRBJ1-2 and TRBJ2-5 were the favored segments.

The sample holds a few counts of this clonotype. What it binds is unknown. Described time point: newly diagnosed GD, antithyroid drugs for less than 3 months. The TCR library used RNA extracted from PBMCs. An endocrinology department in Xi'an, China, recruited the patients. Through Arm-PCR of CDR3 regions and iRepertoire HTBI primers, TCR beta libraries were built. Each CDR3 protein gets one entry after TCRdb re-called the multiplex PCR reads with MiXCR. The sample holds fewer than 350,000 distinct CDR3 sequences; 15% to 20% are singletons and the top ten take about 38%. Germline assignment: CDR1 SEHNR and CDR2 FQNEAQ (reference sequence). The CDR3 consists of 14 residues. The germline V and J ends were trimmed by 5 bases and 4 bases, with 12 bases remaining between them.

The sample consisted of peripheral blood mononuclear cells (PBMCs), taken at new diagnosis, from a patient treated with antithyroid drugs. The chain joins TRBV7-9 to TRBJ2-1, with D perhaps TRBD2 (5 bases). The origin of this receptor is a female donor with Graves disease. For the CDR3, the DNA is TGTGCCAGCAGCATGAACACGGGGTACAATGAGCAGTTCTTC. Protein product: CASSMNTGYNEQFF.